The 31 T cell receptor beta chains given below trace back to one sample, sequenced in a study of cytomegalovirus exposure and HLA in healthy donors. The data were produced by immunoSEQ multiplex PCR, yet TCRdb's version contains in-frame clones alone and is incomplete. There are about 330,000 clones in the sample; about 85% occur only once, and 1.2% lies in the top ten. Sequencing was performed on PBMCs. The receptors derive from a woman in her 30s in good health and CMV-seropositive.

The rearrangement links TRBV6-5 to TRBJ2-7; D not resolved. The germline gives CDR1 MNHEY, CDR2 SVGAGI. CDR3 length: 15 residues. V lost 0 bases to trimming and J lost 0 bases, with 9 bases between them. The CDR3 coding sequence is TGTGCCAGCAGTTACTCGGTCCATTCCTCCTACGAGCAGTACTTC. As protein: CASSYSVHSSYEQYF.

The chain carries TRBV9 and TRBJ2-3; D is perhaps TRBD2 (5 bases). CDR1 is SGDLS, CDR2 YYNGEE, per germline. The V and J ends lost 4 bases and 0 bases respectively, with 12 bases between them. The CDR3 contains 15 residues. The CDR3 loop is CASSMSGASTDTQYF. CDR3 bases: TGTGCCAGCAGCATGAGCGGAGCTAGCACAGATACGCAGTATTTT.

V usage is TRBV28 and J usage is TRBJ2-7; 14 bases are shared with TRBD2. The V and J ends lost 1 base and 6 bases, in that order; junction bases with no gene match: 2. This CDR3 is 15 amino acids long. Germline CDR1 is MDHEN and CDR2 is SYDVKM. The CDR3 DNA is TGTGCCAGCAGTTTATTGGGACTAGCGGGGGTCGAGCAGTACTTC. Protein sequence: CASSLLGLAGVEQYF.

The chain has TRBV30 and TRBJ2-3; 7 nucleotides match TRBD1. Losses at the gene ends were 2 bases for V and 5 bases for J; bases not matched to a gene: 1. The V gene's germline CDR1 is GTSNPN and CDR2 SVGIG (reference sequence). The CDR3 has 12 residues. The CDR3 protein is CAWSTGVDTQYF. CDR3 DNA sequence: TGTGCCTGGAGTACAGGGGTAGATACGCAGTATTTT.

The chain links TRBV4-2 to TRBJ1-1; possible D gene TRBD1, 5 bases. V lost 2 bases and J 6 bases, leaving 10 bases between the germline ends. The germline V gene encodes CDR1 LGHNA and CDR2 YNFKEQ. The CDR3 sequence is 13 residues long. This CDR3 reads CASSQNWDAEAFF. DNA of the CDR3: TGTGCCAGCAGCCAAAACTGGGACGCTGAAGCTTTCTTT.

This chain uses TRBV6-5 with TRBJ2-5, with a possible D match to TRBD1 (6 bases). V dropped 6 bases and J dropped 4 bases, with 18 bases sitting between them. This CDR3 is built from 15 residues. Germline-derived CDR1 and CDR2 are MNHEY and SVGAGI. The CDR3: CASRIIKGELETQYF. For the CDR3, the DNA is TGTGCCAGCAGAATCATCAAGGGGGAATTAGAGACCCAGTACTTC.

The chain recombines TRBV29-1 with TRBJ2-3; 9 bases line up with TRBD2. V was pared by 4 bases and J by 3 bases, with 8 bases of the junction left unmatched. This CDR3 contains 15 residues. From germline, CDR1 is SQVTM and CDR2 ANQGSEA. CDR3 coding DNA: TGCAGCGTTGGGTCTAGCGGGATCCGGACAGATACGCAGTATTTT. This sequence encodes CSVGSSGIRTDTQYF.

V gene TRBV28 combines with J gene TRBJ1-2; 12 bases are a match to TRBD1. There are 15 residues in the CDR3. Germline CDR1 MDHEN, CDR2 SYDVKM. With 5 bases clipped from V and 6 bases from J, the junction kept 7 bases outside the gene matches. The CDR3 DNA follows: TGTGCCAGCAGTCCATCGGGACAGGGGGCGAATGGCTACACCTTC. Residues: CASSPSGQGANGYTF.

V is TRBV30 and J is TRBJ1-1; D is uncertain. The germline V gene has CDR1 GTSNPN and CDR2 SVGIG (reference sequence). The CDR3 is 13 residues long. Trimming removed 2 bases from V and 6 bases from J, with 13 bases in between. The CDR3 DNA sequence: TGTGCCTGGAGTCGGGTCACTGTCTCTGAAGCTTTCTTT. Translating gives CAWSRVTVSEAFF.

V is TRBV27 and J is TRBJ2-2, with D possibly being TRBD1 (6 bases). The V gene's germline CDR1 is MNHEY and CDR2 SMNVEV (reference sequence). The V gene lost 5 bases and the J gene lost 4 bases, with 14 bases spanning the gap. The CDR3 extends over 15 amino acids. CDR3 sequence reads: CASSLSGVGTGELFF. CDR3 DNA: TGTGCCAGCAGTCTCTCAGGGGTGGGCACCGGGGAGCTGTTTTTT.

CDR3 coding DNA: TGTGCCAGCAGGCCTCCGGGACGAACTGAAGCTTTCTTT. Its translation is CASRPPGRTEAFF. The chain uses TRBV9 and TRBJ1-1; D might be TRBD1 (5 bases). Trimming stripped 5 bases from V and 5 bases from J, with 13 bases between. The CDR3 has 13 amino acids. Germline loops: CDR1 SGDLS, CDR2 YYNGEE.

The gene calls are TRBV5-4 and TRBJ2-1, with D unresolved. This CDR3 is built from 15 residues. The germline V and J ends were trimmed by 4 bases and 0 bases, with 11 bases remaining between them. Germline V gene sequence: CDR1 SGHNT, CDR2 YYREEE (reference sequence). The CDR3 DNA sequence: TGTGCCAGCAGCCATGACCCCAGCTCCTACAATGAGCAGTTCTTC. Its translation is CASSHDPSSYNEQFF.

CDR3 sequence reads: CASRVGQGNYEQYF. The CDR3 nucleotides are TGTGCCAGCAGGGTGGGACAGGGAAACTACGAGCAGTACTTC. This chain connects TRBV7-9 to TRBJ2-7; 9 nucleotides match TRBD1. Germline V gene lookup returns CDR1 SEHNR and CDR2 FQNEAQ (reference sequence). J gave up 3 bases and V 6 bases, and 6 bases lay outside the gene matches. There are 14 residues in the CDR3.

This clone was found a few times. The chain is built from TRBV29-1 and TRBJ2-5; possibly TRBD1 for D (5 bases). Germline-derived CDR1 and CDR2 are SQVTM and ANQGSEA. V lost 8 bases and J 3 bases, leaving 16 bases between the germline ends. This CDR3 has 13 amino acids. CDR3: CSTSEAGKETQYF. CDR3 DNA: TGCAGCACCTCCGAGGCAGGGAAAGAGACCCAGTACTTC.

The rearrangement links TRBV25-1 to TRBJ1-4; 8 bases map to TRBD1. V lost 4 bases, J lost 7 bases, and 8 bases stayed unmatched. The V gene's germline CDR1 is MGHDK and CDR2 SYGVNS. This CDR3 comprises 15 residues. This chain's CDR3 is CASSAAGGMGEKLFF. Written as DNA, the CDR3 is TGTGCCAGCAGTGCGGCAGGGGGCATGGGTGAAAAACTGTTTTTT.

This chain connects TRBV19 to TRBJ1-1; D is undetermined. There are 13 residues in the CDR3. Germline CDR1 reads LNHDA; CDR2 reads SQIVND (reference sequence). V shed 7 bases and J shed 1 base, with 10 bases lying between them. This CDR3 is CASNMPRNTEAFF. For the CDR3, the DNA is TGTGCCAGTAACATGCCAAGGAACACTGAAGCTTTCTTT. Full variable domain (missing parts from reference TRBV19 and TRBJ1-1): DGGITQSPKYLFRKEGQNVTLSCEQNLNHDAMYWYRQDPGQGLRLIYYSQIVNDFQKGDIAEGYSVSREKKESFPLTVTSAQKNPTAFYLCASNMPRNTEAFFGQGTRLTVV.

The V gene is TRBV15, the J gene TRBJ1-3; D perhaps matches TRBD1 (5 bases). In germline, CDR1 is LNHNV, CDR2 YYDKDF (reference sequence). CDR3 length: 16 residues. Trimming shortened V by 0 bases and J by 1 base, and 10 bases separated the two germline ends. CDR3 protein: CATSREDSASGNTIYF. The CDR3, as DNA: TGTGCCACCAGCAGAGAAGACAGTGCGTCTGGAAACACCATATATTTT.

CDR3 nucleotide sequence: TGTGCCAGCAGCTTAACCCCTAGCGGCCCTTTTTCCGAGCAGTACTTC. This codes for CASSLTPSGPFSEQYF. The chain joins TRBV7-2 to TRBJ2-7, with 7 bases aligning to TRBD2. Germline trimming cut 2 bases from V and 6 bases from J; bases unmatched to any gene: 13. The germline CDR1 and CDR2 sequences are SGHTA and FQGNSA. CDR3 length: 16 amino acids. The full variable domain, rest sourced from reference TRBV7-2 and TRBJ2-7, is GAGVSQSPSNKVTEKGKDVELRCDPISGHTALYWYRQSLGQGLEFLIYFQGNSAPDKSGLPSDRFSAERTGGSVSTLTIQRTQQEDSAVYLCASSLTPSGPFSEQYFGPGTRLTVT.

V and J are TRBV6-1 and TRBJ2-7; D gene unclear. Germline V gives CDR1 MNHNS, CDR2 SASEGT. This CDR3 has 11 residues. V lost 6 bases and J 6 bases, leaving 9 bases between the germline ends. In DNA, the CDR3 is TGTGCCAGCAGCCAAACGCCCGAGCAGTACTTC. Protein sequence: CASSQTPEQYF.

The chain recombines TRBV7-8 with TRBJ2-5; 10 nucleotides line up with TRBD1. There are 16 residues in the CDR3. Germline V lookup: CDR1 SGHVS, CDR2 FQNEAQ. The V segment lost 6 bases and the J segment 5 bases; nucleotides outside the gene matches: 12. Written as DNA, the CDR3 is TGTGCCAGCAGTCCTGAGGGACAGGGGCTAAGGGAGACCCAGTACTTC. Protein product: CASSPEGQGLRETQYF. Filled out from reference TRBV7-8 and TRBJ2-5, the complete variable domain reads GAGVSQSPRYKVAKRGQDVALRCDPISGHVSLFWYQQALGQGPEFLTYFQNEAQLDKSGLPSDRFFAERPEGSVSTLKIQRTQQEDSAVYLCASSPEGQGLRETQYFGPGTRLLVL.

This clone was detected once. The chain recombines TRBV27 with TRBJ1-5, with D possibly TRBD1 on 6 matching bases. Trimming took 7 bases from V and 2 from J, leaving 15 bases between them. In germline, CDR1 is MNHEY, CDR2 SMNVEV (reference sequence). This CDR3 is built from 15 residues. CDR3 protein: CASKLQGTGNQPQHF. CDR3 in DNA: TGTGCCAGCAAACTCCAGGGGACTGGCAATCAGCCCCAGCATTTT.

This chain's CDR3 is CSARRQPQHF. The CDR3 DNA reads as TGCAGTGCTAGAAGGCAGCCCCAGCATTTT. J is TRBJ1-5 and V is TRBV20-1, with no clear D. The ends were cut back, 2 bases at V and 7 bases at J, with 3 bases in the middle. Germline loops: CDR1 DFQATT, CDR2 SNEGSKA (reference sequence). CDR3 length equals 10 residues.

This rearrangement joins TRBV28 to TRBJ1-5; TRBD1 matches 10 bases. The V and J ends lost 3 bases and 1 base, in that order; junction bases with no gene match: 12. The germline gives CDR1 MDHEN, CDR2 SYDVKM. The length of the CDR3 is 19 residues. CDR3 amino acids: CASSFDPGTGVLSNQPQHF. The CDR3 region has the DNA TGTGCCAGCAGTTTTGACCCCGGGACAGGGGTATTGAGCAATCAGCCCCAGCATTTT.

The chain is built from TRBV4-3 and TRBJ2-1, with 10 bases matching TRBD2. The CDR3 is 17 residues long. Per the germline V gene, CDR1 is LGHNA and CDR2 is YSLEER. With V trimmed by 0 bases and J by 2 bases, 4 bases remained unmatched. The CDR3 region has the DNA TGCGCCAGCAGCCAAGAGAGCCTAGCGGGAGCCTACAATGAGCAGTTCTTC. It yields the protein CASSQESLAGAYNEQFF.

The V call is TRBV2, the J call TRBJ2-5; 7 bases are shared with TRBD2. V shed 10 bases, J shed 4 bases, and the junction held 9 bases outside the gene matches. Looked up from germline, CDR1 is SNHLY and CDR2 is FYNNEI. This CDR3 region has 13 residues. Written as DNA, the CDR3 is TGTGCCACCCGGGGGGACGGTGGAGAGACCCAGTACTTC. Translation: CATRGDGGETQYF.

Remarks on this clone: In the same sample, other DNA sequences code for this CDR3. The gene calls are TRBV2 and TRBJ2-1; D is uncertain. The CDR3 has 12 amino acids. Germline values: CDR1 SNHLY, CDR2 FYNNEI. The V gene lost 3 bases and the J gene lost 3 bases, with 3 bases spanning the gap. The chain's CDR3 is CASSEYYNEQFF. For the CDR3, the DNA is TGTGCCAGCAGTGAGTACTACAATGAGCAGTTCTTC.

V usage is TRBV28 and J usage is TRBJ2-5; D perhaps matches TRBD2 (6 bases). Germline V gene sequence: CDR1 MDHEN, CDR2 SYDVKM. V lost 5 bases to trimming and J lost 0 bases, with 13 bases between them. CDR3 size: 15 residues. CDR3 sequence reads: CASSRGTAYQETQYF. CDR3 in DNA: TGTGCCAGCAGTCGCGGGACCGCGTACCAAGAGACCCAGTACTTC.

This clone has a single count. V is TRBV29-1 and J is TRBJ2-1; 11 bases fit TRBD1. The CDR3 has 15 amino acids. Germline values: CDR1 SQVTM, CDR2 ANQGSEA. The V and J ends lost 5 bases and 3 bases, in that order; junction bases with no gene match: 6. The CDR3 protein is CSVPSGTGGYNEQFF. DNA for the CDR3: TGCAGCGTTCCCTCCGGGACAGGGGGCTACAATGAGCAGTTCTTC.

V and J are TRBV11-2 and TRBJ1-2; D may be TRBD1 (6 bases). The ends were cut back, 1 base at V and 1 base at J, with 19 bases in the middle. Germline CDR1 reads SGHAT; CDR2 reads FQNNGV. The CDR3 loop spans 18 amino acids. In nucleotides, the CDR3 is TGTGCCAGCAGCTTAGTTGGCAGGGGAGGTGCTCTTAACTATGGCTACACCTTC. It translates to CASSLVGRGGALNYGYTF.

The chain uses TRBV10-3 and TRBJ2-5; 12 nucleotides line up with TRBD2. Germline lookup yields CDR1 ENHRY and CDR2 SYGVKD. Trimming took 3 bases from V and 5 from J; bases not matched to a gene: 10. The length of the CDR3 is 17 residues. CDR3 DNA: TGTGCCATCAGTGATAGGTCTAGCGGGAGGGCCAGGGAGACCCAGTACTTC. The encoded protein is CAISDRSSGRARETQYF.

The chain employs TRBV10-3 and TRBJ1-3; tentatively, D is TRBD1 (6 bases). Germline CDR1 ENHRY, CDR2 SYGVKD. V was pared by 0 bases and J by 0 bases, with 15 bases between. The CDR3 totals 18 residues. This chain's CDR3 is CAISESGGPGDSGNTIYF. The CDR3 region has the DNA TGTGCCATCAGTGAGTCGGGGGGGCCGGGAGACTCTGGAAACACCATATATTTT.